Following are 13 T cell receptor beta chains from one sample sequenced in a study of blood T cell repertoires in COVID-19. Produced via immunoSEQ multiplex PCR; TCRdb's table is partial and in-frame only. This table has some 130,000 clones, about nine tenths appearing once. The sample comprised peripheral blood. All receptors come from a man over 45 with acute or convalescent COVID-19.

This clone appeared once. The V call is TRBV27, the J call TRBJ2-2; TRBD2 agrees at 9 bases. Trimming cost V 8 bases and J 7 bases; bases outside gene matches: 11. The germline V gene encodes CDR1 MNHEY and CDR2 SMNVEV (reference sequence). There are 15 residues in the CDR3. The CDR3 DNA sequence: TGTGCCAGCGGGCGGTTAGCGGGAGCGGACGGGGAGCTGTTTTTT. Its translation is CASGRLAGADGELFF.

This chain connects TRBV19 to TRBJ2-1, with 8 bases matching TRBD1. J gave up 0 bases and V 6 bases, and 7 bases lay outside the gene matches. Germline assignment: CDR1 LNHDA and CDR2 SQIVND (reference sequence). The CDR3 has 16 amino acids. DNA for the CDR3: TGTGCCAGTAGCCCTTGGACAGGGAGCTCCTACAATGAGCAGTTCTTC. It encodes CASSPWTGSSYNEQFF.

This clone has a single count. The gene calls are TRBV5-8 and TRBJ1-5; TRBD1 matches 10 bases. Germline values: CDR1 SGHTS, CDR2 YDEGEE. The junction had 5 bases not matched to a gene; V was cut back by 0 bases and J by 5 bases. The CDR3 has 16 amino acids. The CDR3 nucleotides read TGTGCCAGCAGCTTGGTGCGGACAGGGGGAGATCAGCCCCAGCATTTT. Its translation: CASSLVRTGGDQPQHF. Supplemented by reference TRBV5-8 and TRBJ1-5, the full variable domain reads EAGVTQSPTHLIKTRGQQATLRCSPISGHTSVYWYQQALGLGLQFLLWYDEGEERNRGNFPPRFSGRQFPNYSSELNVNALELEDSALYLCASSLVRTGGDQPQHFGDGTRLSIL.

The chain has TRBV5-4 and TRBJ1-1; possibly TRBD1 for D (5 bases). Germline values: CDR1 SGHNT, CDR2 YYREEE (reference sequence). Trimming shortened V by 3 bases and J by 1 base, and 16 bases separated the two germline ends. This CDR3 comprises 16 residues. The CDR3 spells CASSSPADRSNTEAFF. The CDR3 region has the DNA TGTGCCAGCAGCTCCCCCGCTGACAGATCGAACACTGAAGCTTTCTTT. The complete variable domain, with remaining parts taken from reference TRBV5-4 and TRBJ1-1, reads ETGVTQSPTHLIKTRGQQVTLRCSSQSGHNTVSWYQQALGQGPQFIFQYYREEENGRGNFPPRFSGLQFPNYSSELNVNALELDDSALYLCASSSPADRSNTEAFFGQGTRLTVV.

This clone was found a few times. This chain joins TRBV29-1 and TRBJ1-5; D possibly corresponds to TRBD1 (5 bases). V was pared by 7 bases and J by 4 bases, with 11 bases between. Germline loops: CDR1 SQVTM, CDR2 ANQGSEA. The CDR3 totals 12 residues. CDR3 nucleotide sequence: TGCAGCGCCAGGGAGGGTAATCAGCCCCAGCATTTT. It is translated as CSAREGNQPQHF.

The chain couples TRBV14 to TRBJ1-2, with a tentative D call TRBD1 (6 bases). Germline loops: CDR1 SGHDN, CDR2 FVKESK. The germline V and J ends were trimmed by 1 base and 4 bases, with 19 bases remaining between them. The CDR3 contains 17 residues. The CDR3 region has the DNA TGTGCCAGCAGCCAAGGGGGACAAGGCCTAACCCTCTATGGCTACACCTTC. This codes for CASSQGGQGLTLYGYTF.

The chain recombines TRBV5-6 with TRBJ2-5, with D unresolved. Germline-derived CDR1 and CDR2 are SGHDT and YYEEEE. The V and J ends lost 5 bases and 5 bases respectively, with 16 bases between them. There are 14 residues in the CDR3. CDR3 sequence (DNA): TGTGCCAGCAGTGTGTGGGTGCGAGCGGAGACCCAGTACTTC. This encodes CASSVWVRAETQYF.

The chain couples TRBV7-3 to TRBJ1-1, with a tentative D call TRBD1 (5 bases). The germline V gene encodes CDR1 SGHTA and CDR2 FQGTGA. Trimming took off 4 bases at V and 0 bases at J, with 15 bases between the two ends. The CDR3 is 16 amino acids. CDR3 amino acids: CASSYAGGRVNTEAFF. Here the CDR3 DNA reads TGTGCCAGCAGCTATGCCGGCGGCAGGGTGAACACTGAAGCTTTCTTT.

This chain uses TRBV3-1 (or the pseudogene TRBV3-2) with TRBJ1-1; D possibly corresponds to TRBD1 (5 bases). The germline CDR1 and CDR2 sequences are LGHDT and YNNKEL (reference sequence). The V end lost 4 bases, the J end lost 4 bases, and 7 bases lay between the germline ends. The CDR3 has 12 amino acids. CDR3 nucleotides: TGTGCCAGCAGCCGGAGGGGCACTGAAGCTTTCTTT. It yields the protein CASSRRGTEAFF.

This clone was observed a single time. V and J are TRBV5-6 and TRBJ1-2; weak D call: TRBD1 (5 bases). Trimming took 1 base from V and 3 from J, leaving 10 bases between them. The CDR3 runs to 14 residues. CDR1 is SGHDT and CDR2 is YYEEEE in the germline V gene. Here the CDR3 DNA reads TGTGCCAGCAGCTTGCAGGGCTTGGACTATGGCTACACCTTC. It translates to CASSLQGLDYGYTF.

The V and J genes are TRBV7-2 and TRBJ2-7; 9 bases align to TRBD2. Germline CDR1 and CDR2: SGHTA and FQGNSA. The junction had 4 bases not matched to a gene; V was cut back by 4 bases and J by 3 bases. The CDR3 is 14 residues long. Written as DNA, the CDR3 is TGTGCCAGCAGCTCGACTAGCGGATTCTACGAGCAGTACTTC. This gives the protein CASSSTSGFYEQYF.

The chain has TRBV19 and TRBJ2-1, with a weak D call TRBD1 (5 bases). The CDR3 extends over 12 amino acids. Trimming stripped 7 bases from V and 7 bases from J, with 11 bases between. The germline V gene has CDR1 LNHDA and CDR2 SQIVND (reference sequence). This CDR3 reads CASNGKGNEQFF. In nucleotides, the CDR3 is TGTGCCAGTAATGGTAAGGGGAATGAGCAGTTCTTC.

CDR3 in DNA: TGTGCCAGCAGCCTACCCCCCATGGGACAGGCGTTGTATGGCTACACCTTC. Translation: CASSLPPMGQALYGYTF. This chain uses TRBV7-2 with TRBJ1-2; the match to TRBD1 covers 8 bases. V shed 5 bases, J shed 5 bases, and the junction held 16 bases outside the gene matches. This CDR3 region has 17 residues. Germline lookup yields CDR1 SGHTA and CDR2 FQGNSA.